This T cell receptor beta chain is from a study of blood T cells in healthy people across ages. Through a sample-barcoded 5' primer and a J-beta primer mix, a second PCR was run for roughly 7 to 11 cycles. Template switching added a 12-random-nucleotide identifier to every cDNA molecule. One entry per CDR3 protein results from TCRdb running MiXCR on the 5' RACE reads. Found here are around 1.5 million distinct CDR3 sequences, roughly 40% of them singletons; the top ten hold approximately 7.9%. The CDR3 runs to 14 residues. The V gene lost 8 bases and the J gene lost 0 bases, with 14 bases spanning the gap. CDR1 is SGHTA, CDR2 FQGNSA, per germline.

The sequenced sample consisted of blood. The gene calls are TRBV7-2 and TRBJ2-7; D tentatively fits TRBD1 or TRBD2 (5 bases each). This TCR derives from a woman in her late teens or twenties in good health. CDR3 nucleotide sequence: TGTGCCAGCTCCAGGGAGCCACTCTCCTACGAGCAGTACTTC. As protein: CASSREPLSYEQYF. Together with reference TRBV7-2 and TRBJ2-7, the CDR3 gives the full variable domain: GAGVSQSPSNKVTEKGKDVELRCDPISGHTALYWYRQSLGQGLEFLIYFQGNSAPDKSGLPSDRFSAERTGGSVSTLTIQRTQQEDSAVYLCASSREPLSYEQYFGPGTRLTVT.